The present entry profiles one TCR beta chain with its context. PCR was performed a second time for 7 to 11 cycles using a sample-barcoded 5' primer and a J-beta primer mix. Carrying 12 random nucleotides, a template-switch adaptor labeled each individual cDNA molecule. TCRdb reprocessed the 5' RACE reads with MiXCR, giving one entry per CDR3 protein. Of fewer than 650,000 distinct CDR3 sequences listed, about a quarter are singletons. The data were taken from a study of blood T cells in healthy people across ages. Looked up from germline, CDR1 is SGHDN and CDR2 is FVKESK. CDR3 size: 16 residues. The V gene lost 0 bases and the J gene lost 1 base, with 12 bases spanning the gap. This same sample was also part of a study on T cells of mothers and their children.

The sequenced material came from blood. The receptor comes from a boy aged 2-15 years in good health. The chain couples TRBV14 to TRBJ1-1; weak D call: TRBD1 (6 bases). CDR3 region: CASSQEQGGRNTEAFF. The CDR3 DNA reads TGTGCCAGCAGCCAAGAACAGGGAGGGCGGAACACTGAAGCTTTCTTT.